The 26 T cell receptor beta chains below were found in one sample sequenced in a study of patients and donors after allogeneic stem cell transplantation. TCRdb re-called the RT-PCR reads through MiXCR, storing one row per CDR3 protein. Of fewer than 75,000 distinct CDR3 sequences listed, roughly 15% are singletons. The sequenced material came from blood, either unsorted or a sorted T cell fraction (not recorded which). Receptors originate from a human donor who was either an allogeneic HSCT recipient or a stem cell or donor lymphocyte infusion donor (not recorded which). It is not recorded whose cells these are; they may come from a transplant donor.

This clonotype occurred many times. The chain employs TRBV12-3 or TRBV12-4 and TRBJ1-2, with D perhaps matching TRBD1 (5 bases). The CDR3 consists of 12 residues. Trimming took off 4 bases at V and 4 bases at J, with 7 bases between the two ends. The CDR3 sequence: CASSYDSYGYTF. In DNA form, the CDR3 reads TGTGCCAGCAGTTACGACAGCTATGGCTACACCTTC.

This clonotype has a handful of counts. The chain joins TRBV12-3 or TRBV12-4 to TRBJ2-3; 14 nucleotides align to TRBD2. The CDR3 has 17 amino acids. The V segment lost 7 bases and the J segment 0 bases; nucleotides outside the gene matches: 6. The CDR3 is CASTTGTSGGSTDTQYF. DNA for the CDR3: TGTGCCAGCACTACAGGGACTAGCGGGGGTAGCACAGATACGCAGTATTTT.

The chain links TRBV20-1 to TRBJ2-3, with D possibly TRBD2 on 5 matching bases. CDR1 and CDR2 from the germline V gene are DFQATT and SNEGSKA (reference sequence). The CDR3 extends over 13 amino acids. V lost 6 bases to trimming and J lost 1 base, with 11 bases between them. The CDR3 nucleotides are TGCAGTGCCCTGTATAGCGGCACAGATACGCAGTATTTT. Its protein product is CSALYSGTDTQYF.

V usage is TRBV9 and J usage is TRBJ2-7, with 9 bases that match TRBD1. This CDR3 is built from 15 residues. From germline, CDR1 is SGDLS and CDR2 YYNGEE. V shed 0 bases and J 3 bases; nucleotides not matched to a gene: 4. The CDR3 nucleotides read TGTGCCAGCAGCGTAGAACAGGGGGCGGTCTACGAGCAGTACTTC. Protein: CASSVEQGAVYEQYF.

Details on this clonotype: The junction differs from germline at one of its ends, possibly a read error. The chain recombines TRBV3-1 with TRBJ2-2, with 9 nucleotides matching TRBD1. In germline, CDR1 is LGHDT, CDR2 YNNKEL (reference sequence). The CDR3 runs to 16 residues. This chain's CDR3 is CASSHLTGGHTAELFF. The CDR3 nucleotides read TGTGCCAGCAGCCACCTGACAGGGGGACACACCGCGGAGCTGTTTTTT.

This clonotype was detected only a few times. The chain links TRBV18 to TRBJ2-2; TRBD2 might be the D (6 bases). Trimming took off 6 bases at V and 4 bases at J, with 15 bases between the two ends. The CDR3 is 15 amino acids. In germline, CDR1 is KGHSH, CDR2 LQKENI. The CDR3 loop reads CASSPLGSATGELFF. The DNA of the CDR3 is TGTGCCAGCTCCCCTCTCGGGAGTGCCACCGGGGAGCTGTTTTTT. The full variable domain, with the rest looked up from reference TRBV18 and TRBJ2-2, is NAGVMQNPRHLVRRRGQEARLRCSPMKGHSHVYWYRQLPEEGLKFMVYLQKENIIDESGMPKERFSAEFPKEGPSILRIQQVVRGDSAAYFCASSPLGSATGELFFGEGSRLTVL.

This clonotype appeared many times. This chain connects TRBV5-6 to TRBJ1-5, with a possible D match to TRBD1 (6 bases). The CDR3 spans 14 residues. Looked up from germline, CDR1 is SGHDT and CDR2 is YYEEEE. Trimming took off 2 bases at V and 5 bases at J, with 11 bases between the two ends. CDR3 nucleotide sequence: TGTGCCAGCAGCTTACAGGGCCAGGATCAGCCCCAGCATTTT. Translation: CASSLQGQDQPQHF. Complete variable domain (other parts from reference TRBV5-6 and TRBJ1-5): DAGVTQSPTHLIKTRGQQVTLRCSPKSGHDTVSWYQQALGQGPQFIFQYYEEEERQRGNFPDRFSGHQFPNYSSELNVNALLLGDSALYLCASSLQGQDQPQHFGDGTRLSIL.

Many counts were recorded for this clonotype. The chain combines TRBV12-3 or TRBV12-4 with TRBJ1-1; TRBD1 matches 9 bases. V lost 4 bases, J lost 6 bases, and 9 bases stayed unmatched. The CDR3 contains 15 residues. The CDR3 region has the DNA TGTGCCAGCAGTTCCTCAATGACAGGGGGTGCTGAAGCTTTCTTT. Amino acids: CASSSSMTGGAEAFF.

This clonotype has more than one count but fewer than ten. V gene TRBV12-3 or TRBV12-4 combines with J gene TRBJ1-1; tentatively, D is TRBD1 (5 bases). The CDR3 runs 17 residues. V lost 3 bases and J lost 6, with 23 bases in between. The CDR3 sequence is CASSFTSGKGRLAEAFF. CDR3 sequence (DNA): TGTGCCAGCAGTTTCACTTCAGGGAAAGGTCGCTTAGCTGAAGCTTTCTTT.

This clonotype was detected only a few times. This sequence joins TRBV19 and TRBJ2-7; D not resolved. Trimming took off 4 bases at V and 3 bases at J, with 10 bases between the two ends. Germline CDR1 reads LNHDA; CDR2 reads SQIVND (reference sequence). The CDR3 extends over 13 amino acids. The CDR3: CASSTHLNYEQYF. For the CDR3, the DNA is TGTGCCAGTAGTACACACCTCAACTACGAGCAGTACTTC.

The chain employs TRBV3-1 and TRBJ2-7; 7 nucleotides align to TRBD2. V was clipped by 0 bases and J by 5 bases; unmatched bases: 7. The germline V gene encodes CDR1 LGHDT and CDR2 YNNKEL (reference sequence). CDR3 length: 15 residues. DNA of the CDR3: TGTGCCAGCAGCCAAGATCCGGGAGGTTTGCACGAGCAGTACTTC. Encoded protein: CASSQDPGGLHEQYF.

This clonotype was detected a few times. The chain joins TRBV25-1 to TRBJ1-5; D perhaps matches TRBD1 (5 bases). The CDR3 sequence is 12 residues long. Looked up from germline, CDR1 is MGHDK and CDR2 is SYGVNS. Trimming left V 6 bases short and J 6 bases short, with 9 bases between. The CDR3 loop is CASSWGGQPQHF. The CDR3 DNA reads TGTGCCAGCAGCTGGGGGGGTCAGCCCCAGCATTTT.

The CDR3 region has the DNA TGCAGCGTTGCGGGTGAGGGCGGGGAGAGAAATGAGCAGTTCTTC. Translated, it gives CSVAGEGGERNEQFF. The J gene is TRBJ2-1, the V gene TRBV29-1, with D maybe TRBD2 (6 bases). Trimming left V 4 bases short and J 7 bases short, with 20 bases between. Germline lookup yields CDR1 SQVTM and CDR2 ANQGSEA. The CDR3 extends over 15 amino acids.

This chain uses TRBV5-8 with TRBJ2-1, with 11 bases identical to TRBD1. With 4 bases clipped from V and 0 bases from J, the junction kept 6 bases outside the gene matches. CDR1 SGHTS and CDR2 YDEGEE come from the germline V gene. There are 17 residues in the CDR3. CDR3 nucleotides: TGTGCCAGCAGCCATAGGGACAGGGGGTTCTCCTACAATGAGCAGTTCTTC. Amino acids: CASSHRDRGFSYNEQFF.

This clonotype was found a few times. The CDR3 here is CASSSPGTYEQYF. The CDR3 DNA reads TGTGCCAGCAGCTCCCCCGGGACCTACGAGCAGTACTTC. The V gene is TRBV12-3 or TRBV12-4, the J gene TRBJ2-7; maybe TRBD2 (5 bases). This CDR3 comprises 13 residues. V gave up 6 bases and J gave up 2 bases, with 11 bases separating them.

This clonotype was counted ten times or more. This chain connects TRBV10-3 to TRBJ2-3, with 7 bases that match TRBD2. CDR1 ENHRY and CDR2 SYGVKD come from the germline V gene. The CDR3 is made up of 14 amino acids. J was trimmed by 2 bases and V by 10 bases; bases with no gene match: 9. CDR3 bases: TGTGCCACCCGAGCGGGATCCAACACAGATACGCAGTATTTT. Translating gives CATRAGSNTDTQYF.

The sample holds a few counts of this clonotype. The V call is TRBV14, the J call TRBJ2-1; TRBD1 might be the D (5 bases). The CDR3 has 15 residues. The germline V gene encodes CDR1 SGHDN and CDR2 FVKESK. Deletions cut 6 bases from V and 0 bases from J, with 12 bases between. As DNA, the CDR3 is TGTGCCAGCAGAAAACAGGCGAGCTCCTACAATGAGCAGTTCTTC. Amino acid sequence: CASRKQASSYNEQFF.

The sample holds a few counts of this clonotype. CDR3 nucleotide sequence: TGTGCCAGCAGAGAGGAGGGGAGCACCGGGGAGCTGTTTTTT. This sequence encodes CASREEGSTGELFF. This rearrangement joins TRBV6-4 to TRBJ2-2; D perhaps matches TRBD2 (6 bases). Germline-derived CDR1 and CDR2 are MRHNA and SNTAGT. V was cut by 6 bases and J by 4 bases, with 12 bases left in between. This CDR3 has 14 residues.

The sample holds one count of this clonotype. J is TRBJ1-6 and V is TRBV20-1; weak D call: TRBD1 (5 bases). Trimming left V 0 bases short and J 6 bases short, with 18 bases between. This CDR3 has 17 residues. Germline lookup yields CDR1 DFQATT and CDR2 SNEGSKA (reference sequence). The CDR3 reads CSARDGGRESGNSPLHF. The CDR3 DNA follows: TGCAGTGCTAGAGATGGGGGAAGGGAAAGTGGTAATTCACCCCTCCACTTT.

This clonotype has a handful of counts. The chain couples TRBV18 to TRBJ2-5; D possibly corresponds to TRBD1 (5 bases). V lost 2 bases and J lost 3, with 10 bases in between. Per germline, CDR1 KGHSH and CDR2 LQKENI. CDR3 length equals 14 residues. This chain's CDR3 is CASSPSAREETQYF. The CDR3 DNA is TGTGCCAGCTCACCATCGGCCAGGGAAGAGACCCAGTACTTC.

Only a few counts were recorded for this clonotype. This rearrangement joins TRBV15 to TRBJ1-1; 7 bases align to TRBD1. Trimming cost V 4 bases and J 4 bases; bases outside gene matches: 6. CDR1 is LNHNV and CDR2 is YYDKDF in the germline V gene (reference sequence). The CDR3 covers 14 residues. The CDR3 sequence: CATSNRQGFTEAFF. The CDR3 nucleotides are TGTGCCACCAGCAACAGACAGGGATTCACTGAAGCTTTCTTT.

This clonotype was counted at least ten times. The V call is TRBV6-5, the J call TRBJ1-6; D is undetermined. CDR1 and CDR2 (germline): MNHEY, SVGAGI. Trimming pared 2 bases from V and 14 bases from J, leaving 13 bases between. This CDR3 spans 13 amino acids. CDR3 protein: CASSYRAGVTLHF. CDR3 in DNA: TGTGCCAGCAGTTACAGGGCCGGCGTAACCCTCCACTTT.

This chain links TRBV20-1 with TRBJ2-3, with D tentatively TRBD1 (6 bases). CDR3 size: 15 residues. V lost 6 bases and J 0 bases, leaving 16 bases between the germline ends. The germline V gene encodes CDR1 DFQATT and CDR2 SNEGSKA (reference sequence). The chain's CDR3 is CSALIGGTSTDTQYF. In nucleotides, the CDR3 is TGCAGTGCACTCATTGGGGGCACTAGCACAGATACGCAGTATTTT.

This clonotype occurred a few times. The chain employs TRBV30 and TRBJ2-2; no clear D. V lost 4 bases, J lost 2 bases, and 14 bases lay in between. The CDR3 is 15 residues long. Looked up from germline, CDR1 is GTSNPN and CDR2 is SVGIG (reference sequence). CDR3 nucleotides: TGTGCCTGGACTTGGACCGGTTTCAACACCGGGGAGCTGTTTTTT. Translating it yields CAWTWTGFNTGELFF.

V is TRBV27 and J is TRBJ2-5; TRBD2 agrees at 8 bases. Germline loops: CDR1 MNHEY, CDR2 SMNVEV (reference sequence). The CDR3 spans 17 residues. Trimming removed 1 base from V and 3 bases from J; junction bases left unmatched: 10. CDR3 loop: CASSLLGAGVGKETQYF. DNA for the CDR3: TGTGCCAGCAGTTTATTAGGAGCGGGAGTCGGTAAAGAGACCCAGTACTTC.

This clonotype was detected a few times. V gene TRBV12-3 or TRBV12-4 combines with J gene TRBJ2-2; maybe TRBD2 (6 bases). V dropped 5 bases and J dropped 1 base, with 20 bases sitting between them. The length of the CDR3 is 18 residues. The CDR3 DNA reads TGTGCCAGCAGTCCCGCTCCTGGGACTTACATGAACACCGGGGAGCTGTTTTTT. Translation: CASSPAPGTYMNTGELFF.